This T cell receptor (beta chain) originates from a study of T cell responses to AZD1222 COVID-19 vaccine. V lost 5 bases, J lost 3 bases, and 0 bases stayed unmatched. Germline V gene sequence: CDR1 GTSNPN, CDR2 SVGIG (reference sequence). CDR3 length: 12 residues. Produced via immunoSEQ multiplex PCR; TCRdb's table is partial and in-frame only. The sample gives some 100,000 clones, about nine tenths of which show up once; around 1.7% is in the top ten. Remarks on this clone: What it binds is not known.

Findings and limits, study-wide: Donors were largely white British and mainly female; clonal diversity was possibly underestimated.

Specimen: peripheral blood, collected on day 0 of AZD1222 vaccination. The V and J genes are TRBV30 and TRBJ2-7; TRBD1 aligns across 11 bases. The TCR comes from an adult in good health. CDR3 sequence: CAWGTGGYEQYF. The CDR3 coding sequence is TGTGCCTGGGGGACAGGGGGCTACGAGCAGTACTTC.